The clone carrying this TCR beta chain was found many times. Its target is unknown. These data are taken from a study of T cells in Graves' hyperthyroidism and ophthalmopathy. Study as a whole: The authors collected peripheral blood at initial diagnosis, before any treatment. Study results and limitations: Blood shared most expanded thyroid clonotypes above 0.001. Separation of ophthalmopathy from stable hyperthyroidism was achieved by a 13 V-J model.

The CDR3 is 20 amino acids. V gave up 4 bases and J gave up 8 bases; unmatched junction bases: 21. The germline V gene encodes CDR1 LGHDT and CDR2 YNNKEL (reference sequence). The PBMCs were taken from roughly 10 ml of fresh peripheral blood. It was RNA transcripts that yielded the amplified TCR beta CDR3 regions. In the first-round RT-PCR of the TCR CDR3, the HTBI primer set was used. MiXCR, run by TCRdb on the multiplex PCR reads, gives a single entry per CDR3 protein. The sample yields some 720,000 distinct CDR3 sequences, 16% seen once. V is TRBV3-1 and J is TRBJ2-3, with 13 bases matching TRBD2. Sequencing used blood. This sequence was found in a young man with Graves' hyperthyroidism. The CDR3 protein is CASSPTGTSGARLTRATQYF. CDR3 sequence (DNA): TGTGCCAGCAGCCCGACCGGGACTAGCGGGGCCCGACTCACCCGGGCTACGCAGTATTTT.